Listed below are T cell receptor beta chains from one sample, sequenced in a study of shared clonotypes between healthy human individuals. TCRdb keeps only in-frame clones here, not all; method: immunoSEQ multiplex PCR. The table has roughly 2.1 million clones, approximately 94% seen once. Sample: naive CD8+ T cells from PBMCs. These TCRs come from a man younger than 35 in good health. Some clones in this sample may be carry-over from other donors' samples. CDR3s include the opening cysteine and the closing phenylalanine or tryptophan. D genes are given only for firm matches. Rows may omit the clone size; those that give it use once, few, many or a size class.

14	TRBD1	NA	TRBV30	TRBJ2-7	CAWHSRGRIYEQYF	TGTGCCTGGCACTCCAGGGGGCGAATTTACGAGCAGTACTTC
13	NA	NA	TRBV27	TRBJ1-1	CASSSLLSTEAFF	TGTGCCAGCAGTTCCCTTTTGTCTACTGAAGCTTTCTTT
14	NA	NA	TRBV4-1	TRBJ1-1	CASRPPISGTEAFF	TGCGCCAGCAGGCCCCCCATTTCAGGCACTGAAGCTTTCTTT
17	TRBD2	NA	TRBV27	TRBJ2-3	CASSPPPTSGSTDTQYF	TGTGCCAGCAGTCCACCCCCGACTAGCGGGAGCACAGATACGCAGTATTTT
12	TRBD1	NA	TRBV11-2	TRBJ2-7	CASSRTGYEQYF	TGTGCCAGCAGCCGGACAGGGTACGAGCAGTACTTC
17	NA	NA	TRBV27	TRBJ2-5	CASSPYFGLRSGETQYF	TGTGCCAGCAGTCCTTATTTCGGGCTCAGGTCGGGGGAGACCCAGTACTTC
16	TRBD1	NA	TRBV30	TRBJ2-7	CAWSTGLDREFYEQYF	TGTGCCTGGAGCACAGGGCTGGACAGGGAGTTCTACGAGCAGTACTTC
17	NA	NA	TRBV6-1	TRBJ1-1	CASSEYSGTPMNTEAFF	TGTGCCAGCAGTGAATACTCTGGTACTCCCATGAACACTGAAGCTTTCTTT
8	NA	once	TRBV28	TRBJ1-2	CASSLGKF	TGTGCCAGCAGTTTAGGTAAATTC
17	TRBD1	NA	TRBV9	TRBJ2-2	CASSVGGQGAAAGELFF	TGTGCCAGCAGCGTAGGAGGACAGGGGGCGGCTGCCGGGGAGCTGTTTTTT
18	NA	NA	TRBV4-2	TRBJ2-3	CASSQDLPGLAFTDTQYF	TGTGCCAGCAGCCAAGATTTACCGGGGTTGGCTTTTACAGATACGCAGTATTTT
15	NA	NA	TRBV10-3	TRBJ1-3	CAISEPYEAMDTVYF	TGTGCCATCAGTGAGCCGTACGAGGCTATGGACACCGTATATTTT
15	NA	NA	TRBV5-4	TRBJ1-1	CASSLSLGGDTEAFF	TGTGCCAGCAGCTTGTCTCTGGGAGGGGACACTGAAGCTTTCTTT
16	TRBD1	NA	TRBV7-9	TRBJ1-1	CASSTRTGGPNTEAFF	TGTGCCAGCAGCACCCGGACAGGTGGGCCGAACACTGAAGCTTTCTTT
16	NA	NA	TRBV27	TRBJ2-7	CASPRRPGARVYEQYF	TGTGCCAGCCCTCGGCGCCCAGGGGCTAGGGTCTACGAGCAGTACTTC
19	NA	once	TRBV19	TRBJ2-3	CASSGENNAREPSFGTQYF	TGTGCCAGTAGTGGAGAGAACAATGCTAGGGAACCCTCTTTCGGGACGCAGTATTTT
13	NA	NA	TRBV7-9	TRBJ1-2	CASSGGLNYGYTF	TGTGCCAGCAGCGGGGGCCTGAACTATGGCTACACCTTC
12	TRBD1	once	TRBV10-3	TRBJ2-1	CATWTGSVEQFF	TGTGCCACCTGGACAGGGTCGGTCGAGCAGTTCTTC
15	NA	NA	TRBV28	TRBJ2-3	CASSSGHFSTDTQYF	TGTGCCAGCAGTTCCGGACATTTCAGCACAGATACGCAGTATTTT
17	TRBD2	NA	TRBV5-6	TRBJ2-7	CASSLVAGGLGSREQYF	TGTGCCAGCAGCTTGGTTGCGGGAGGGCTAGGAAGTCGCGAGCAGTACTTC
15	NA	NA	TRBV30	TRBJ1-1	CAWTPRGSWGTEAFF	TGTGCCTGGACCCCCCGAGGGAGCTGGGGCACTGAAGCTTTCTTT
15	TRBD1	once	TRBV6-5	TRBJ1-2	CASSYSGTGATDYTF	TGTGCCAGCAGTTACTCGGGAACAGGGGCGACAGACTACACCTTC
16	TRBD2	NA	TRBV14	TRBJ2-1	CASSLLVGAGYNEQFF	TGTGCCAGCAGCCTTCTTGTAGGAGCGGGATACAATGAGCAGTTCTTC
16	TRBD2	NA	TRBV7-8	TRBJ2-2	CASSLDAGGGAGELFF	TGTGCCAGCAGCTTAGACGCGGGAGGAGGGGCAGGGGAGCTGTTTTTT
15	NA	NA	TRBV7-9	TRBJ2-7	CASSSSRDPSYEQYF	TGTGCCAGCAGCTCCTCGAGAGACCCTTCCTACGAGCAGTACTTC
13	NA	few	TRBV15	TRBJ1-1	CATSRGSNTEAFF	TGTGCCACCAGCAGAGGGTCGAACACTGAAGCTTTCTTT
17	TRBD2	NA	TRBV7-9	TRBJ2-5	CASSLFGTSGLGETQYF	TGTGCCAGCAGCTTATTCGGGACTAGCGGACTTGGGGAGACCCAGTACTTC
16	TRBD2	NA	TRBV27	TRBJ2-1	CASSGTSGVPYNEQFF	TGTGCCAGCAGTGGGACTAGCGGGGTTCCTTACAATGAGCAGTTCTTC
13	NA	NA	TRBV27	TRBJ2-5	CASSLDSEETQYF	TGTGCCAGCAGCCTCGACAGCGAAGAGACCCAGTACTTC
17	TRBD1	once	TRBV9	TRBJ1-1	CASSVGGTGKVDTEAFF	TGTGCCAGCAGCGTAGGTGGGACAGGCAAGGTTGACACTGAAGCTTTCTTT
15	NA	NA	TRBV4-1	TRBJ1-4	CASSQDRATNEKLFF	TGCGCCAGCAGCCAAGACAGGGCAACTAATGAAAAACTGTTTTTT
14	NA	NA	TRBV28	TRBJ1-2	CASSLAGKTYGYTF	TGTGCCAGCAGTTTAGCAGGCAAGACGTATGGCTACACCTTC
11	NA	few	TRBV6-6	TRBJ1-1	CASHWGSEAFF	TGTGCCAGCCATTGGGGGTCTGAAGCTTTCTTT
14	NA	NA	TRBV2	TRBJ2-2	CASSEAPNTGELFF	TGTGCCAGCAGTGAAGCGCCTAACACCGGGGAGCTGTTTTTT